This is a list of T cell receptor beta chains from one sample in a study of cytomegalovirus exposure and HLA in healthy donors. Generated by immunoSEQ multiplex PCR, the TCRdb table keeps only in-frame clones and is missing some. The sample shows about 200,000 clones, approximately 87% of them seen only once. Sequenced sample: PBMCs. The receptors stem from a young woman in good health and CMV-seronegative. Both conserved end residues are trimmed from each CDR3.

v_call cdr3_aa
TRBV7-6 ASSLALRTGEAF
TRBV2 ASSWDRRMRYT
TRBV6-1 ASSVSSGSKNIQY
TRBV6-6 ASSPSGSYNEQF
TRBV6-5 ASSYGRDSPLH
TRBV9 ASSVEGEEDTQY
TRBV25-1 ASSEYDVQALN
TRBV2 ASSGGGSSNYGYT
TRBV2 ASSEGVGQETQY
TRBV2 ASRAFRDRGETQY
TRBV6-1 ASTGGLAAIDTQY
TRBV12-5 ATNRDEDTEAF
TRBV11-2 ASSLIRGRSSYNEQF
TRBV29-1 SVVWDYGYT
TRBV6-1 ASSDTVIHEQY
TRBV30 AWSAWTGAGGLDEQY
TRBV2 ASRTGQNYGYT
TRBV20-1 TSDFRDEQF
TRBV9 ASSAHMGTSGTDTQY
TRBV5-6 ASSLGWDQPQH
TRBV5-1 ASSYGRDNEQF
TRBV4-1 ASSQERAGGYT
TRBV5-1 ASSLGGTGNEQF
TRBV30 AWKGVADTQY
TRBV2 ASSEGAENTEAF
TRBV5-4 ASSLDRNSYNEQF
TRBV6-5 ASRTPGVRGEQY
TRBV28 ASSLGSVFTYGYT
TRBV4-1 ASSQARGGNTGELF
TRBV28 ASSQVSGRGAEQF
TRBV6-4 ASSDSGDTTGELF
TRBV6-1 ASRKTVSNQPQH
TRBV7-8 ASSLMYRGPYNEQF
TRBV29-1 SVESLSRRDNEQF
TRBV19 ASKGYDSNQPQH
TRBV20-1 SARTEGYT
TRBV4-1 ASSQGMGRSGGAAWHEQF
TRBV5-1 ASSYRTGGDSPLH
TRBV5-4 ASSSWDGEGRNRNSPLH
TRBV27 ASSPPGNEKLF
TRBV4-1 ASSQSGTGGTNEKLF
TRBV5-4 ASSLGLAGVRTGELF
TRBV27 ASSVDRVNTEAF
TRBV30 AWTGAKNIQY
TRBV18 ASSPPETGSGEQY
TRBV11-2 ASASDNYGYT
TRBV5-1 ASSLGQGAVRQY